The 26 T cell receptor beta chains below were found in one sample sequenced in a study of CD8 T cells in Susac syndrome. Random hexamers were used to reverse transcribe the RNA input (roughly 0.5 to 1 ug). TCRdb itself ran the immunoSEQ multiplex PCR reads through MiXCR, one entry per CDR3 protein. The data show about 90,000 distinct CDR3 sequences, around 96% seen once. Sample: CD8+ T cells from PBMCs. The receptors come from a human donor with Susac syndrome.

This chain connects TRBV7-9 to TRBJ2-5; 13 bases match TRBD2. This CDR3 is built from 15 residues. CDR1 SEHNR and CDR2 FQNEAQ come from the germline V gene (reference sequence). V was pared by 8 bases and J by 2 bases, with 5 bases of the junction left unmatched. The CDR3 DNA reads TGTGCCAGCTGGGGACTAGCGGGGAGACAAGAGACCCAGTACTTC. This gives the protein CASWGLAGRQETQYF.

The CDR3 bases are TGCGCCAGCAGCTTCCGGGACAGTTACAATGAGCAGTTCTTC. Protein sequence: CASSFRDSYNEQFF. This chain joins TRBV5-1 and TRBJ2-1, with 7 bases aligning to TRBD1. Trimming at V came to 2 bases and at J to 4 bases, leaving 3 bases not matched to a gene. The germline V gene has CDR1 SGHRS and CDR2 YFSETQ. The CDR3 extends over 14 amino acids. Based on the CDR3 plus reference TRBV5-1 and TRBJ2-1, the full variable domain is KAGVTQTPRYLIKTRGQQVTLSCSPISGHRSVSWYQQTPGQGLQFLFEYFSETQRNKGNFPGRFSGRQFSNSRSEMNVSTLELGDSALYLCASSFRDSYNEQFFGPGTRLTVL.

J is TRBJ1-6 and V is TRBV25-1; D is possibly TRBD1 (6 bases). The CDR3 extends over 14 amino acids. Per the germline V gene, CDR1 is MGHDK and CDR2 is SYGVNS. Trimming stripped 1 base from V and 11 bases from J, with 12 bases between. CDR3 amino acids: CASSESGYRAPLHF. Written as DNA, the CDR3 is TGTGCCAGCAGTGAATCGGGTTACAGGGCACCCCTCCACTTT.

This chain joins TRBV30 and TRBJ2-7, with D maybe TRBD2 (5 bases). The CDR3 loop spans 13 amino acids. The V gene lost 3 bases and the J gene lost 0 bases, with 9 bases spanning the gap. Germline lookup yields CDR1 GTSNPN and CDR2 SVGIG (reference sequence). CDR3 in DNA: TGTGCCTGGAGACTAGGTTTCTCCTACGAGCAGTACTTC. Its translation: CAWRLGFSYEQYF.

V and J are TRBV7-2 and TRBJ2-5; D uncertain. The CDR3 is made up of 14 amino acids. Trimming stripped 5 bases from V and 0 bases from J, with 10 bases between. Germline CDR1 SGHTA, CDR2 FQGNSA. The CDR3 DNA reads as TGTGCCAGCAGCCCACGACGGAACCAAGAGACCCAGTACTTC. Its translation: CASSPRRNQETQYF. The full variable domain, rest sourced from reference TRBV7-2 and TRBJ2-5, is GAGVSQSPSNKVTEKGKDVELRCDPISGHTALYWYRQSLGQGLEFLIYFQGNSAPDKSGLPSDRFSAERTGGSVSTLTIQRTQQEDSAVYLCASSPRRNQETQYFGPGTRLLVL.

The J gene is TRBJ1-1, the V gene TRBV30; no clear D. CDR1 and CDR2 from the germline V gene are GTSNPN and SVGIG (reference sequence). The V end lost 4 bases, the J end lost 0 bases, and 6 bases lay between the germline ends. The CDR3 extends over 12 amino acids. The DNA for the CDR3 is TGTGCCTGGACAGATATGAACACTGAAGCTTTCTTT. This codes for CAWTDMNTEAFF.

The chain couples TRBV7-8 to TRBJ2-3, with D perhaps matching TRBD2 (5 bases). This CDR3 has 13 amino acids. The V end lost 3 bases, the J end lost 14 bases, and 18 bases lay between the germline ends. The germline gives CDR1 SGHVS, CDR2 FQNEAQ. In nucleotides, the CDR3 is TGTGCCAGCAGCTTGTCGGACTCCCGGTTCGCGTATTTT. This gives the protein CASSLSDSRFAYF.

The rearrangement links TRBV19 to TRBJ2-3, with D perhaps TRBD2 (5 bases). V dropped 5 bases and J dropped 6 bases, with 12 bases sitting between them. In germline, CDR1 is LNHDA, CDR2 SQIVND (reference sequence). The CDR3 has 13 residues. The CDR3 reads CASSPRGVDTQYF. The DNA of the CDR3 is TGTGCCAGTAGTCCCCGGGGAGTGGATACGCAGTATTTT.

The chain has TRBV9 and TRBJ1-2; unclear D gene. There are 18 residues in the CDR3. The germline gives CDR1 SGDLS, CDR2 YYNGEE. Between the trimmed V and J ends, which lost 0 bases and 0 bases, there was a span of 18 bases. CDR3 loop: CASSVAPSPGQANYGYTF. The CDR3 nucleotides are TGTGCCAGCAGCGTAGCTCCCTCCCCAGGCCAAGCTAACTATGGCTACACCTTC.

The rearrangement joins TRBV20-1 to TRBJ2-1, with 8 bases lining up with TRBD2. V dropped 5 bases and J dropped 2; count of bases not matched to a gene: 8. Germline values: CDR1 DFQATT, CDR2 SNEGSKA (reference sequence). The CDR3 runs to 15 residues. CDR3 nucleotides: TGCAGTGCTGATAGCGGGACTACCACCTACAATGAGCAGTTCTTC. Protein sequence: CSADSGTTTYNEQFF.

The chain employs TRBV18 and TRBJ1-1, with D maybe TRBD1 (6 bases). The CDR3 runs 14 residues. V dropped 6 bases and J dropped 3 bases, with 14 bases sitting between them. Germline loops: CDR1 KGHSH, CDR2 LQKENI. CDR3: CASSQTGSDTEAFF. The CDR3 coding sequence is TGTGCCAGCTCCCAGACAGGAAGCGACACTGAAGCTTTCTTT.

V is TRBV6-5 and J is TRBJ2-5; no reliable D call. V shed 7 bases and J shed 6 bases, with 18 bases lying between them. Germline loops: CDR1 MNHEY, CDR2 SVGAGI. This CDR3 is built from 14 residues. CDR3 sequence: CASTPASSRKTQYF. The CDR3 DNA reads as TGTGCCAGCACCCCCGCTTCTTCGCGGAAGACCCAGTACTTC.

The rearrangement joins TRBV20-1 to TRBJ1-2; TRBD1 agrees at 8 bases. This CDR3 region has 15 residues. The V segment lost 6 bases and the J segment 5 bases; nucleotides outside the gene matches: 14. Germline loops: CDR1 DFQATT, CDR2 SNEGSKA (reference sequence). CDR3 region: CSASLIVQGAYGYTF. CDR3 DNA: TGCAGTGCCTCCTTGATTGTGCAGGGGGCTTATGGCTACACCTTC.

The chain combines TRBV20-1 with TRBJ1-1; tentative D call: TRBD1 (6 bases). The CDR3 runs 17 residues. In germline, CDR1 is DFQATT, CDR2 SNEGSKA (reference sequence). Trimming pared 3 bases from V and 3 bases from J, leaving 23 bases between. As DNA, the CDR3 is TGCAGTGCTAGGCCCCCGGGACAAGGGGTATGGGACACTGAAGCTTTCTTT. Amino acid sequence: CSARPPGQGVWDTEAFF.

The J gene is TRBJ1-6, the V gene TRBV7-3, with no clear D. CDR3 size: 13 residues. The V gene's germline CDR1 is SGHTA and CDR2 FQGTGA. V was clipped by 2 bases and J by 9 bases, with 8 bases between them. CDR3 bases: TGTGCCAGCAGCTTATCGGGGAGTTCACCCCTCCACTTT. This gives the protein CASSLSGSSPLHF.

The chain is built from TRBV6-5 and TRBJ1-5, with a possible D match to TRBD1 (5 bases). V was clipped by 5 bases and J by 3 bases, with 11 bases between them. Germline loops: CDR1 MNHEY, CDR2 SVGAGI. The CDR3 consists of 14 residues. CDR3 region: CASSRTGANQPQHF. In DNA form, the CDR3 reads TGTGCCAGCAGTCGCACAGGTGCCAATCAGCCCCAGCATTTT.

This chain uses TRBV11-1 with TRBJ2-1; 8 bases line up with TRBD2. Germline CDR1 is SGHAT and CDR2 is FQDESV (reference sequence). The V and J ends lost 2 bases and 5 bases, in that order; junction bases with no gene match: 11. The CDR3 totals 17 residues. Here the CDR3 reads CASSLNPGLGGDNEQFF. CDR3 in DNA: TGTGCCAGCAGCTTAAATCCGGGACTAGGAGGGGACAATGAGCAGTTCTTC. Complete variable domain (other parts from reference TRBV11-1 and TRBJ2-1): EAEVAQSPRYKITEKSQAVAFWCDPISGHATLYWYRQILGQGPELLVQFQDESVVDDSQLPKDRFSAERLKGVDSTLKIQPAELGDSAMYLCASSLNPGLGGDNEQFFGPGTRLTVL.

Only one count was recorded for this clonotype. The rearrangement uses TRBV20-1 and TRBJ2-4, with 7 bases that match TRBD1. From germline, CDR1 is DFQATT and CDR2 SNEGSKA (reference sequence). V gave up 6 bases and J gave up 9 bases; unmatched junction bases: 14. The CDR3 is made up of 14 amino acids. The chain's CDR3 is CSADGTASSPIQYF. CDR3 sequence (DNA): TGCAGTGCAGACGGGACAGCCAGTTCCCCCATTCAGTACTTC.

The genes are TRBV7-8 and TRBJ2-5; D gene ambiguous. V lost 3 bases and J lost 5, with 16 bases in between. Germline V gene data show CDR1 as SGHVS and CDR2 as FQNEAQ. The CDR3 contains 15 residues. This CDR3 reads CASSLGPEERETQYF. For the CDR3, the DNA is TGTGCCAGCAGCTTGGGCCCCGAGGAACGGGAGACCCAGTACTTC.

The V and J genes are TRBV2 and TRBJ1-2, with D hard to call. Germline V gene sequence: CDR1 SNHLY, CDR2 FYNNEI. This CDR3 has 12 residues. The germline V and J ends were trimmed by 3 bases and 3 bases, with 5 bases remaining between them. This CDR3 is CASSDEDYGYTF. The CDR3 DNA is TGTGCCAGCAGTGACGAAGACTATGGCTACACCTTC.

This clonotype is a singleton in its sample. The chain uses TRBV6-1 and TRBJ1-2; D is ambiguous. Trimming shortened V by 7 bases and J by 8 bases, and 17 bases separated the two germline ends. The CDR3 consists of 13 residues. The germline gives CDR1 MNHNS, CDR2 SASEGT. The DNA for the CDR3 is TGTGCCAGCACAACCGACCCCCTCTTCGGCTACACCTTC. It codes for CASTTDPLFGYTF.

This clonotype was seen a few times. The chain couples TRBV7-2 to TRBJ2-3, with D perhaps TRBD1 (5 bases). V was trimmed by 5 bases and J by 6 bases, leaving 12 bases between them. The germline gives CDR1 SGHTA, CDR2 FQGNSA. This CDR3 region has 13 residues. The CDR3 protein is CASSRPGLDTQYF. CDR3 bases: TGTGCCAGCAGCCGTCCAGGGTTGGATACGCAGTATTTT.

The V and J genes are TRBV12-3 or TRBV12-4 and TRBJ1-5; TRBD1 might be the D (5 bases). V lost 2 bases, J lost 2 bases, and 10 bases lay in between. The CDR3 is 15 residues long. CDR3 residues: CASSLTGAGNQPQHF. DNA of the CDR3: TGTGCCAGCAGTTTAACAGGAGCGGGCAATCAGCCCCAGCATTTT.

The chain couples TRBV2 to TRBJ1-6, with D maybe TRBD1 (6 bases). The V and J ends lost 6 bases and 7 bases respectively, with 16 bases between them. The germline gives CDR1 SNHLY, CDR2 FYNNEI. CDR3 length: 15 residues. The chain's CDR3 is CASSQRGDTNSPLHF. The CDR3 coding sequence is TGTGCCAGCAGCCAGAGAGGGGACACAAATTCACCCCTCCACTTT. The full variable domain, completed using reference TRBV2 and TRBJ1-6, is EPEVTQTPSHQVTQMGQEVILRCVPISNHLYFYWYRQILGQKVEFLVSFYNNEISEKSEIFDDQFSVERPDGSNFTLKIRSTKLEDSAMYFCASSQRGDTNSPLHFGNGTRLTVT.

The CDR3 nucleotides are TGTGCCAGCAGCCTGAGGACACTCACCGGGGAGCTGTTTTTT. Its protein product is CASSLRTLTGELFF. The chain combines TRBV7-2 with TRBJ2-2, with a tentative D call TRBD1 (5 bases). CDR3 length: 14 residues. From germline, CDR1 is SGHTA and CDR2 FQGNSA. Deletions cut 5 bases from V and 4 bases from J, with 11 bases between.

The V and J genes are TRBV20-1 and TRBJ1-4, with D tentatively TRBD1 (5 bases). Between the trimmed V and J ends, which lost 2 bases and 7 bases, there was a span of 11 bases. The CDR3 has 13 amino acids. Per germline, CDR1 DFQATT and CDR2 SNEGSKA (reference sequence). The CDR3 sequence is CSARSPGTEKLFF. The CDR3 DNA reads as TGCAGTGCTAGATCCCCTGGGACTGAAAAACTGTTTTTT.